The 11 T cell receptor beta chains below were found in one sample sequenced in a study of blood T cell repertoires in COVID-19. The method was immunoSEQ multiplex PCR; TCRdb's version includes in-frame clones alone and lacks a portion of them. This table holds 300,000 to 350,000 clones, around 91% found once. The sample consisted of PBMCs or T cells enriched from blood (not recorded which). These receptors all stem from a woman under 30 with acute COVID-19.

J is TRBJ1-2 and V is TRBV30; D is perhaps TRBD1 (6 bases). Germline V gives CDR1 GTSNPN, CDR2 SVGIG (reference sequence). V was clipped by 1 base and J by 6 bases, with 12 bases between them. The CDR3 totals 13 residues. The CDR3 is CAWSAGPGDGYTF. In DNA, the CDR3 is TGTGCCTGGAGTGCCGGCCCAGGGGATGGCTACACCTTC.

This clone came up once. This sequence joins TRBV28 and TRBJ1-6; 8 bases align to TRBD1. V was clipped by 2 bases and J by 5 bases; unmatched bases: 2. The CDR3 runs to 15 residues. Per germline, CDR1 MDHEN and CDR2 SYDVKM. The CDR3 DNA reads TGTGCCAGCAGTTTAACGGACAGGGATAATTCACCCCTCCACTTT. Translation: CASSLTDRDNSPLHF.

This chain joins TRBV7-3 and TRBJ2-3, with 8 nucleotides matching TRBD2. V gave up 5 bases and J gave up 0 bases; unmatched junction bases: 13. This CDR3 region has 18 residues. Germline lookup yields CDR1 SGHTA and CDR2 FQGTGA. CDR3 in amino acids: CASSPKESSGHSTDTQYF. DNA of the CDR3: TGTGCCAGCAGCCCAAAGGAGTCTAGCGGGCATAGCACAGATACGCAGTATTTT.

The count of this clone is one. The chain recombines TRBV7-2 with TRBJ1-3; D gene unclear. Germline V CDR1 and CDR2: SGHTA, FQGNSA. This CDR3 has 14 residues. V was clipped by 1 base and J by 3 bases, with 7 bases between them. CDR3 DNA sequence: TGTGCCAGCAGCTTAGATCGGGGTGGAAACACCATATATTTT. Its translation is CASSLDRGGNTIYF.

The gene calls are TRBV5-1 and TRBJ2-1; maybe TRBD2 (5 bases). Germline V lookup: CDR1 SGHRS, CDR2 YFSETQ. The CDR3 is 14 amino acids. Trimming pared 4 bases from V and 7 bases from J, leaving 15 bases between. The CDR3 nucleotides read TGCGCCAGCAGCCCGGGATCCCGCGCGAATGAGCAGTTCTTC. Translated: CASSPGSRANEQFF.

The CDR3 coding sequence is TGCGCCAGCAGCTTAGTTGGGGCAGAGGACACTGAAGCTTTCTTT. It specifies CASSLVGAEDTEAFF. The genes are TRBV5-1 and TRBJ1-1; possibly TRBD1 for D (5 bases). The V gene's germline CDR1 is SGHRS and CDR2 YFSETQ. CDR3 length: 15 residues. Trimming removed 2 bases at V and 3 bases at J, with 14 bases between.

The genes are TRBV5-1 and TRBJ1-2; perhaps TRBD1 as D (6 bases). CDR3 length: 14 residues. Trimming cost V 3 bases and J 8 bases, with 17 bases left between them. Germline-derived CDR1 and CDR2 are SGHRS and YFSETQ. The CDR3 protein is CASSYTGHPGGYTF. CDR3 DNA sequence: TGCGCCAGCAGCTATACGGGACACCCTGGCGGCTACACCTTC.

V is TRBV28 and J is TRBJ1-2; tentatively, D is TRBD1 (6 bases). The CDR3 is 12 residues long. V dropped 5 bases and J dropped 6 bases, with 10 bases sitting between them. Germline assignment: CDR1 MDHEN and CDR2 SYDVKM. CDR3 coding DNA: TGTGCCAGCAGTCAACAGGGACATGGCTACACCTTC. It codes for CASSQQGHGYTF.

The CDR3 nucleotides are TGTGCCAGCAGCTCCCGGACAGGGAAAAGGTCCTACGAGCAGTACTTC. This encodes CASSSRTGKRSYEQYF. The V and J genes are TRBV11-2 and TRBJ2-7; 8 positions agree with TRBD1. J was trimmed by 1 base and V by 4 bases; bases with no gene match: 9. The germline V gene has CDR1 SGHAT and CDR2 FQNNGV. The CDR3 runs to 16 residues.

This chain connects TRBV28 to TRBJ1-1; TRBD1 agrees at 8 bases. Germline V lookup: CDR1 MDHEN, CDR2 SYDVKM. Losses at the gene ends were 6 bases for V and 0 bases for J; bases not matched to a gene: 12. This CDR3 is 17 amino acids long. The DNA of the CDR3 is TGTGCCAGCAGCTTACGCGTCGGGACAGGCATGAACACTGAAGCTTTCTTT. This encodes CASSLRVGTGMNTEAFF.

This clone was seen once. This chain connects TRBV5-4 to TRBJ2-1, with 7 bases fitting TRBD2. Germline V gene lookup returns CDR1 SGHNT and CDR2 YYREEE (reference sequence). Germline trimming cut 7 bases from V and 2 bases from J; bases unmatched to any gene: 0. The CDR3 sequence is 12 residues long. CDR3 coding DNA: TGTGCCAGCGGGAGGGCCTACAATGAGCAGTTCTTC. Protein product: CASGRAYNEQFF.